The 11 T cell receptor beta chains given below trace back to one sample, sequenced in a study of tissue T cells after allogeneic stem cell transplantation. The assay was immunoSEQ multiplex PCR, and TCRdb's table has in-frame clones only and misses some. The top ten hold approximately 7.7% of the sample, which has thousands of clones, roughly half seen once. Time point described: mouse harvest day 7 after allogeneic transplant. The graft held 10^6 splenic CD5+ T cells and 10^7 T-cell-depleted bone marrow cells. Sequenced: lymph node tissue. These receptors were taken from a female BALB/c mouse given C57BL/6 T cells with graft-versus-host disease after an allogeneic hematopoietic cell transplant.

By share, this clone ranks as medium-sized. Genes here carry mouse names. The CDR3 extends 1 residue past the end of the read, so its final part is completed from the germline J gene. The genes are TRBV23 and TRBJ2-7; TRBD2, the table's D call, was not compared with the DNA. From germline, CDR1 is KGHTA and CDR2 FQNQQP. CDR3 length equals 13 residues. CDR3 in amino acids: CSSSQSGGYEQYF. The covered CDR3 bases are TGCTCCAGCAGTCAATCTGGGGGTTATGAACAGTAC.

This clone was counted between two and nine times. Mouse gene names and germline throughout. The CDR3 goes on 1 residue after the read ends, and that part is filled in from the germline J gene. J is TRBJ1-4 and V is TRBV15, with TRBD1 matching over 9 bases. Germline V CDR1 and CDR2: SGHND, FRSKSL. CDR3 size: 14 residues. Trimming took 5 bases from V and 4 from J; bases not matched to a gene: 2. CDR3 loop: CASSRDRDNERLFF. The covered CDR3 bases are TGTGCCAGCAGTCGGGACAGGGACAACGAAAGATTATTT.

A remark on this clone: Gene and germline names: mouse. The sequenced CDR3 bases are TGTGCCAGCAGCTTACTGGGGGGAGGGGACACCTTGTAC. Amino acid sequence: CASSLLGGGDTLY. The whole CDR3 is CASSLLGGGDTLYF. The rearrangement joins TRBV3 to TRBJ2-4; 8 bases are a match to TRBD2. The CDR3 is cut off 1 residue early in the read; its end comes from the germline J gene. V shed 2 bases and J 7 bases; nucleotides not matched to a gene: 5. This CDR3 contains 14 residues. CDR1 and CDR2 (germline): SNHLY, FYNGKV (reference sequence).

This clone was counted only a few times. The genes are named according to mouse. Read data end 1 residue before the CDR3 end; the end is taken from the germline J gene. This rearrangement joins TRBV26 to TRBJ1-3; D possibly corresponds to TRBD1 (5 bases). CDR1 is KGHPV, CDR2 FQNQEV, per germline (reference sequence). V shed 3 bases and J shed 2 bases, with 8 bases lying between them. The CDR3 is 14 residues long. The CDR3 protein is CASSLPGTGNTLYF. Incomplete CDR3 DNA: TGTGCCAGCAGTCTCCCAGGGACTGGAAATACGCTCTAT.

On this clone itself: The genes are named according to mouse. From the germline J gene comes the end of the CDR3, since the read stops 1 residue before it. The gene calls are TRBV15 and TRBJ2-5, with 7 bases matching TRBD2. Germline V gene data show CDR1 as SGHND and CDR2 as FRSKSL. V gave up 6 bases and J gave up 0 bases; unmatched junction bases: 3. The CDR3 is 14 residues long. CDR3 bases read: TGTGCCAGCAGCCTGGGGGTTAACCAAGACACCCAGTAC. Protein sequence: CASSLGVNQDTQY. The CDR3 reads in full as CASSLGVNQDTQYF. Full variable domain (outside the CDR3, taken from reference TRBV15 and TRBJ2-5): DAGVTQTPRHEVAEKGQTIILKCEPVSGHNDLFWYRQTKIQGLELLSYFRSKSLMEDGGAFKDRFKAEMLNSSFSTLKIQPTEPKDSAVYLCASSLGVNQDTQYFGPGTRLLVL.

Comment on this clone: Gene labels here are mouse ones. CDR3 bases read: TGTGCCAGCGGCTACTATGAACAGTAC. Encoded protein: CASGYYEQY. The whole CDR3 region reads CASGYYEQYF. The chain combines TRBV26 with TRBJ2-7, with D hard to call. The sequenced fragment ends 1 residue before the CDR3 boundary, so the rest is inferred from the germline J gene. The CDR3 loop spans 10 amino acids. V lost 8 bases and J 3 bases, leaving 5 bases between the germline ends. In germline, CDR1 is KGHPV, CDR2 FQNQEV (reference sequence).

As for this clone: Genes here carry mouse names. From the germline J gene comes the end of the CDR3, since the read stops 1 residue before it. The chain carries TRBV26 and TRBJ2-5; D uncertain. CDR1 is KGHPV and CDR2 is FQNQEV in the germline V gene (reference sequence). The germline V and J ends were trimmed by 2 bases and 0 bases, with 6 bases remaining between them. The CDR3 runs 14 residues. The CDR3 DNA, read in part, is TGTGCCAGCAGTCTGGACTTTAACCAAGACACCCAGTAC. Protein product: CASSLDFNQDTQY. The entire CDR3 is CASSLDFNQDTQYF. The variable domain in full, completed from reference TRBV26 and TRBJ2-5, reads NSKVIQTPRYLVKGQGQKAKMRCIPEKGHPVVFWYQQNKNNEFKFLINFQNQEVLQQIDMTEKRFSAECPSNSPCSLEIQSSEAGDSALYLCASSLDFNQDTQYFGPGTRLLVL.

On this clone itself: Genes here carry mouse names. Partial CDR3 DNA: TGTGCCAGCAGCCCCAGGGGGCGCGGGGACACCCAGTAC. It specifies CASSPRGRGDTQY. The full CDR3 protein reads CASSPRGRGDTQYF. V is TRBV3 and J is TRBJ2-5, with 8 bases lining up with TRBD1. Coverage ceases 1 residue before the CDR3 finishes, and the germline J gene fills in the end. The J segment lost 6 bases and the V segment lost 5 bases, leaving 7 bases of the junction unmatched. Germline V lookup: CDR1 SNHLY, CDR2 FYNGKV (reference sequence). The CDR3 sequence is 14 residues long.

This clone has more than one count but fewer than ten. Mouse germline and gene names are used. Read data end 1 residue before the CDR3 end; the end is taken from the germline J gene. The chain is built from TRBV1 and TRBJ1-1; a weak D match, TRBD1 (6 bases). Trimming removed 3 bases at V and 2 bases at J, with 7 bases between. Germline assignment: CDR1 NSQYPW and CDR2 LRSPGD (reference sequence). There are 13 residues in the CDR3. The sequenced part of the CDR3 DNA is TGCACCTGCAGTGCGGGACATAACACAGAAGTCTTC. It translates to CTCSAGHNTEVF. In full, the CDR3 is CTCSAGHNTEVFF. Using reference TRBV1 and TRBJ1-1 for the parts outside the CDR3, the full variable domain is VTLLEQNPRWRLVPRGQAVNLRCILKNSQYPWMSWYQQDLQKQLQWLFTLRSPGDKEVKSLPGADYLATRVTDTELRLQVANMSQGRTLYCTCSAGHNTEVFFGKGTRLTVV.

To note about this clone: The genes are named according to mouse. The CDR3 region is CASSGIGTGEETLYF. The DNA read from the CDR3 is TGTGCCAGCAGTGGGATCGGGACAGGGGAAGAAACGCTGTAT. The V and J genes are TRBV13-1 and TRBJ2-3; 10 bases match TRBD1. Read sequence stops 1 residue before the CDR3 end, and the germline J gene provides the missing end. This CDR3 region has 15 residues. Germline lookup yields CDR1 NSHNY and CDR2 SYGAGN. The V gene end was trimmed by 3 bases and the J gene end by 5 bases; junction bases not matched to a gene: 6.

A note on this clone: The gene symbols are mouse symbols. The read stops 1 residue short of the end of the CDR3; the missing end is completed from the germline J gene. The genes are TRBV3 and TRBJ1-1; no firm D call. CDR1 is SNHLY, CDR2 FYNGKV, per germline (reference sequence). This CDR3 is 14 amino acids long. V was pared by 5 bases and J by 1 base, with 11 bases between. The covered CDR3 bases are TGTGCCAGCAGCGCAGTCGGGGTAAACACAGAAGTCTTC. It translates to CASSAVGVNTEVF. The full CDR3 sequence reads CASSAVGVNTEVFF. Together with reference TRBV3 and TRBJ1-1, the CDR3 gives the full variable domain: GPKVLQIPSHQIIDMGQMVTLNCDPVSNHLYFYWYKQILGQQMEFLVNFYNGKVMEKSKLFKDQFSVERPDGSYFTLKIQPTALEDSAVYFCASSAVGVNTEVFFGKGTRLTVV.